In this sample, the clone carrying this T cell receptor delta chain turned up many times. Only one base separates this from a far larger clonotype, so it likely reflects a read error. The sample is drawn from a study of gamma-delta T cells after stem cell transplantation. TCRdb called clones from the RT-PCR reads again using CATT. Of around 1,700 delta-chain clones in the sample, around 1.7% were seen once. With V trimmed by 1 base and J by 3 bases, 12 bases remained unmatched. Germline V gene data show CDR1 as GEAIGNYY and CDR2 as EKD. The CDR3 length is 17 residues. The clonotype was recovered from a human donor. It is not recorded whose cells these are; they may come from a transplant donor. The chain couples TRDV2 to TRDJ1; TRDD3 matches 8 bases. The specimen sequenced was gamma-delta T cells. CDR3 nucleotide sequence: TGTGCCTGTGACACGGTAGCTGGGGGACCCTACGCCGATAAACTCATCTTT. Translated, it gives CACDTVAGGPYADKLIF.